One sample yielded the 18 T cell receptor beta chains listed below, sequenced in a study of blood T cell repertoires in COVID-19. Sequencing used immunoSEQ multiplex PCR; TCRdb keeps in-frame clones, though not all of them. The data contain about 100,000 clones, around 85% of them singletons. The source material was peripheral blood. The receptors were gathered from a human donor in a cohort sampled during active COVID-19.

The genes are TRBV10-3 and TRBJ2-1; 7 bases match TRBD2. Germline V gene sequence: CDR1 ENHRY, CDR2 SYGVKD. CDR3 length equals 15 residues. V was clipped by 4 bases and J by 7 bases; unmatched bases: 10. CDR3 region: CAISGEGSGRNEQFF. Written as DNA, the CDR3 is TGTGCCATCAGTGGGGAGGGGAGCGGCAGAAATGAGCAGTTCTTC.

This clone was counted once. This rearrangement joins TRBV19 to TRBJ1-1; D call uncertain. Germline assignment: CDR1 LNHDA and CDR2 SQIVND (reference sequence). This CDR3 is built from 16 residues. V was clipped by 6 bases and J by 1 base, with 18 bases between them. The DNA of the CDR3 is TGTGCCAGTAGCCGTATTGGGGAGCCTGAGAACACTGAAGCTTTCTTT. Translating it yields CASSRIGEPENTEAFF.

The gene calls are TRBV10-3 and TRBJ1-4, with TRBD1 matching 9 bases. Trimming at V came to 6 bases and at J to 8 bases, leaving 7 bases not matched to a gene. Germline CDR1 and CDR2: ENHRY and SYGVKD. The CDR3 extends over 14 amino acids. The CDR3 protein is CAIRGDRAEEKLFF. CDR3 nucleotides: TGTGCCATCAGGGGGGACAGGGCAGAGGAAAAACTGTTTTTT.

V is TRBV27 and J is TRBJ2-7; maybe TRBD2 (7 bases). CDR1 and CDR2 (germline): MNHEY, SMNVEV (reference sequence). This CDR3 has 16 residues. The V and J ends lost 0 bases and 2 bases respectively, with 14 bases between them. DNA of the CDR3: TGTGCCAGCAGTTTATCGACCAGCGGGACACCCTACGAGCAGTACTTC. Translated, it gives CASSLSTSGTPYEQYF.

The chain carries TRBV18 and TRBJ2-2, with a tentative D call TRBD2 (5 bases). V shed 6 bases and J shed 3 bases, with 20 bases lying between them. There are 17 residues in the CDR3. CDR1 KGHSH and CDR2 LQKENI come from the germline V gene. CDR3 sequence (DNA): TGTGCCAGCTCCCCAAGACTACCCTGGGTGGACACCGGGGAGCTGTTTTTT. Translated, it gives CASSPRLPWVDTGELFF.

J is TRBJ2-5 and V is TRBV6-5; 9 positions agree with TRBD1. The CDR3 has 12 residues. Germline CDR1 is MNHEY and CDR2 is SVGAGI. V was clipped by 11 bases and J by 5 bases; unmatched bases: 6. The CDR3 DNA reads as TGTGCCTCGGGACAGGGCGTCGAGACCCAGTACTTC. The encoded protein is CASGQGVETQYF.

The chain is built from TRBV2 and TRBJ1-1; unclear D gene. Trimming shortened V by 8 bases and J by 1 base, and 5 bases separated the two germline ends. The CDR3 contains 11 residues. In germline, CDR1 is SNHLY, CDR2 FYNNEI. The CDR3 sequence is CASYRNTEAFF. CDR3 bases: TGTGCCAGCTACAGGAACACTGAAGCTTTCTTT.

The V and J genes are TRBV7-2 and TRBJ2-1; 8 nucleotides align to TRBD2. Germline V CDR1 and CDR2: SGHTA, FQGNSA. Unmatched junction bases numbered 13, after V lost 4 bases and J lost 2 bases. The CDR3 spans 18 residues. The CDR3 region is CASSSSTYGLAPYNEQFF. The DNA of the CDR3 is TGTGCCAGCAGCTCGTCTACATATGGACTAGCACCCTACAATGAGCAGTTCTTC. The full variable domain, rest sourced from reference TRBV7-2 and TRBJ2-1, is GAGVSQSPSNKVTEKGKDVELRCDPISGHTALYWYRQSLGQGLEFLIYFQGNSAPDKSGLPSDRFSAERTGGSVSTLTIQRTQQEDSAVYLCASSSSTYGLAPYNEQFFGPGTRLTVL.

This chain uses TRBV9 with TRBJ2-2; 11 positions match TRBD2. Germline-derived CDR1 and CDR2 are SGDLS and YYNGEE. This CDR3 region has 16 residues. V lost 4 bases, J lost 1 base, and 3 bases stayed unmatched. The CDR3 DNA is TGTGCCAGCAGCCTAACTAGCGGGAGGAACACCGGGGAGCTGTTTTTT. Protein sequence: CASSLTSGRNTGELFF. The variable domain in full, completed from reference TRBV9 and TRBJ2-2, reads DSGVTQTPKHLITATGQRVTLRCSPRSGDLSVYWYQQSLDQGLQFLIQYYNGEERAKGNILERFSAQQFPDLHSELNLSSLELGDSALYFCASSLTSGRNTGELFFGEGSRLTVL.

The chain uses TRBV15 and TRBJ2-3; 10 nucleotides match TRBD2. The junction had 10 bases not matched to a gene; V was cut back by 0 bases and J by 4 bases. The CDR3 contains 18 residues. Per germline, CDR1 LNHNV and CDR2 YYDKDF (reference sequence). CDR3 in amino acids: CATSRDRISSGRSDTQYF. The CDR3 bases are TGTGCCACCAGCAGAGATCGAATCTCTAGCGGGAGATCAGATACGCAGTATTTT.

The chain combines TRBV12-3 or TRBV12-4 with TRBJ1-1; tentative D call: TRBD1 (5 bases). V lost 6 bases, J lost 5 bases, and 10 bases lay in between. The CDR3 covers 12 residues. The DNA for the CDR3 is TGTGCCAGCAGGGGGGGGTCAACTGAAGCTTTCTTT. Amino acids: CASRGGSTEAFF.

The genes are TRBV9 and TRBJ1-2; no clear D gene. CDR3 length equals 15 residues. The germline V gene encodes CDR1 SGDLS and CDR2 YYNGEE. Trimming took 4 bases from V and 4 from J, leaving 17 bases between them. CDR3 in DNA: TGTGCCAGCAGCCTGATCGAGGATGCTTTCTATGGCTACACCTTC. Amino acids: CASSLIEDAFYGYTF.

The V and J genes are TRBV5-1 and TRBJ1-2; 10 bases agree with TRBD1. The V and J ends lost 4 bases and 3 bases, in that order; junction bases with no gene match: 6. The CDR3 extends over 15 amino acids. Germline V gene sequence: CDR1 SGHRS, CDR2 YFSETQ. In DNA form, the CDR3 reads TGCGCCAGCAGCCGGGGCGGACAGGGGGACTATGGCTACACCTTC. This translates into CASSRGGQGDYGYTF.

The rearrangement links TRBV6-5 to TRBJ2-5, with TRBD2 matching 7 bases. The CDR3 loop spans 13 amino acids. The ends lost 6 bases at V and 5 bases at J; junction bases unmatched: 6. CDR1 and CDR2 from the germline V gene are MNHEY and SVGAGI. CDR3 protein: CASSRRGGETQYF. The DNA of the CDR3 is TGTGCCAGCAGCCGACGGGGAGGGGAGACCCAGTACTTC.

V is TRBV18 and J is TRBJ1-2, with D hard to call. This CDR3 has 13 amino acids. CDR1 is KGHSH, CDR2 LQKENI, per germline. V was clipped by 1 base and J by 7 bases, with 10 bases between them. The CDR3 DNA reads as TGTGCCAGCTCACCACAAAGAGCCTCTGGCTACACCTTC. It yields the protein CASSPQRASGYTF.

The chain uses TRBV12-3 or TRBV12-4 and TRBJ1-2; D gene ambiguous. The V and J ends lost 3 bases and 4 bases respectively, with 6 bases between them. This CDR3 spans 12 amino acids. This CDR3 is CASSLGPYGYTF. The DNA for the CDR3 is TGTGCCAGCAGTTTGGGCCCCTATGGCTACACCTTC.

CDR3 nucleotide sequence: TGTGCCAGCAGTTTACAGGGGCCAGATGAAAAACTGTTTTTT. This sequence encodes CASSLQGPDEKLFF. This chain connects TRBV27 to TRBJ1-4; the D gene is possibly TRBD1 (6 bases). Trimming left V 2 bases short and J 6 bases short, with 10 bases between. Germline-derived CDR1 and CDR2 are MNHEY and SMNVEV (reference sequence). The CDR3 is 14 residues long.

DNA of the CDR3: TGTGCCAGCAGTGAATCGGGGAGGGGTATGACCGAAGCTTTCTTT. As protein: CASSESGRGMTEAFF. V usage is TRBV6-1 and J usage is TRBJ1-1; tentative D call: TRBD1 (5 bases). Germline V gene lookup returns CDR1 MNHNS and CDR2 SASEGT. This CDR3 region has 15 residues. Trimming took 2 bases from V and 8 from J, leaving 18 bases between them.